Listed here is a single T cell receptor beta chain. What it binds is unknown. This table comes from immunoSEQ multiplex PCR, and its TCRdb copy is limited to in-frame clones, with some not included. The sample lists some 180,000 clones; approximately 92% were seen once. The record originates from a study of T cell responses to AZD1222 COVID-19 vaccine. Study observations and caveats: AZD1222 recipients seropositive at baseline numbered only 5 or 6.

Germline V gene sequence: CDR1 SGHRS, CDR2 YFSETQ. The CDR3 covers 15 residues. Trimming shortened V by 3 bases and J by 4 bases, and 14 bases separated the two germline ends. The source is an adult who received the MenACWY meningococcal vaccine as a control. V is TRBV5-1 and J is TRBJ2-1; possible D gene TRBD1, 6 bases. The sample consisted of peripheral blood, taken 28 days after the second dose of the MenACWY control vaccine. CDR3 nucleotides: TGCGCCAGCAGCTCAGGGGAGATGGGATACAATGAGCAGTTCTTC. Its translation: CASSSGEMGYNEQFF.